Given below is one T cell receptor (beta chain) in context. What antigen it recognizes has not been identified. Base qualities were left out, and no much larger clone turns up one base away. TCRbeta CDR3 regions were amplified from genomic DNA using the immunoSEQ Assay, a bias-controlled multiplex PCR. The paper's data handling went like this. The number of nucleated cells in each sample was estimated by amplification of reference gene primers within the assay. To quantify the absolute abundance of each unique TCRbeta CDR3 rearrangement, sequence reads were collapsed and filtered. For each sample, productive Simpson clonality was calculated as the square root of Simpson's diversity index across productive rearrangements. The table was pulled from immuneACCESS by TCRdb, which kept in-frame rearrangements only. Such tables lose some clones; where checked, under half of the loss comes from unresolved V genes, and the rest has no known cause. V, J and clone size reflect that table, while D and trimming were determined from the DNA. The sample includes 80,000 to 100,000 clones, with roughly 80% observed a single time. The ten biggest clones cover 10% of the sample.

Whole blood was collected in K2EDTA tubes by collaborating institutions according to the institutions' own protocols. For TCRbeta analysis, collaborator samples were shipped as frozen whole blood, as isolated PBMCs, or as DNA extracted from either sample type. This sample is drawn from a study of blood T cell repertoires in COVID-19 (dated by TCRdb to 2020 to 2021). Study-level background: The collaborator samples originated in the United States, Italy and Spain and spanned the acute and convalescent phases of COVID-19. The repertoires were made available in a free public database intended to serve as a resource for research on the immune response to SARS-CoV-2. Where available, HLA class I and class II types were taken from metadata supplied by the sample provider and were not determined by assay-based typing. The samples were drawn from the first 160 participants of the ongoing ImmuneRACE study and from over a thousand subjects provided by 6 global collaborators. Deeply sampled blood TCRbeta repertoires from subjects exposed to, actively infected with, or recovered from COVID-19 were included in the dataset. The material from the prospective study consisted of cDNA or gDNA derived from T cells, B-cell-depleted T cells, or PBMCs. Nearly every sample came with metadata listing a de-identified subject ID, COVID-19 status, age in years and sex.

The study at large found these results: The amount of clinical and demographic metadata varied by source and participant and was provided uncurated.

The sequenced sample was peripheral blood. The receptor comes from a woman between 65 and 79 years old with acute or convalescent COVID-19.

This receptor has the CDR3 CASSPAGQPQHF. The bases are TGTGCCAGCAGCCCCGCGGGGCAGCCCCAGCATTTT. The rearrangement joined TRBV7-2 to TRBJ1-5, with the D gene call left open. The CDR3 contains 12 residues, cysteine and phenylalanine counted. CDR3 DNA is the only sequence kept; it has 36 bases, read in frame from the first base. At the junction V is shortened by 5 bases and J by 7 bases, with 9 bases in between. As encoded in the germline V gene, CDR1 is SGHTA while CDR2 is FQGNSA.